What follows are 16 T cell receptor beta chains derived from one specimen sequenced in a study of T cell changes during pregnancy in multiple sclerosis. The method was immunoSEQ multiplex PCR; TCRdb's version includes in-frame clones alone and lacks a portion of them. The sample lists tens of thousands of clones; about nine tenths were seen once. The sample here was peripheral blood, taken in the second trimester of pregnancy. Every receptor here comes from a female donor with multiple sclerosis, enrolled in a pregnancy study.

The chain links TRBV6-1 to TRBJ2-7; the D gene is possibly TRBD1 (5 bases). V was trimmed by 2 bases and J by 2 bases, leaving 10 bases between them. The germline CDR1 and CDR2 sequences are MNHNS and SASEGT. The CDR3 has 14 amino acids. Here the CDR3 DNA reads TGTGCCAGCAGTGAAATAGGGGCCCCCTACGAGCAGTACTTC. Residues: CASSEIGAPYEQYF.

The chain combines TRBV5-8 with TRBJ2-3, with a possible D match to TRBD2 (6 bases). Germline V gene data show CDR1 as SGHTS and CDR2 as YDEGEE. The CDR3 totals 13 residues. V was cut by 9 bases and J by 6 bases, with 17 bases left in between. The CDR3 region is CATHPGGLDTQYF. Written as DNA, the CDR3 is TGTGCCACACACCCTGGGGGACTGGATACGCAGTATTTT.

The chain employs TRBV4-1 and TRBJ2-1; 11 nucleotides line up with TRBD2. The germline CDR1 and CDR2 sequences are MGHRA and YSYEKL. The CDR3 is 16 residues long. With V trimmed by 2 bases and J by 6 bases, 6 bases remained unmatched. This CDR3 is CASSQQLAGEVNEQFF. CDR3 nucleotides: TGCGCCAGCAGCCAACAACTAGCGGGAGAGGTCAATGAGCAGTTCTTC.

The chain links TRBV2 to TRBJ1-6; unclear D gene. V was clipped by 8 bases and J by 9 bases, with 14 bases between them. Germline assignment: CDR1 SNHLY and CDR2 FYNNEI. The CDR3 length is 13 residues. CDR3 DNA sequence: TGTGCCAGCTCAGAAGTTTTGTCTTCACCCCTCCACTTT. Protein product: CASSEVLSSPLHF.

The chain couples TRBV5-8 to TRBJ1-2, with 8 positions matching TRBD1. Trimming removed 1 base from V and 7 bases from J; junction bases left unmatched: 9. The CDR3 extends over 15 amino acids. Germline CDR1 and CDR2: SGHTS and YDEGEE. CDR3 residues: CASSLYGTGVGGYTF. CDR3 nucleotides: TGTGCCAGCAGCTTGTACGGGACAGGCGTGGGTGGCTACACCTTC.

The CDR3 region is CASSQGFGQGLYEQYF. The CDR3 nucleotides read TGTGCCAGCAGCCAAGGTTTTGGACAGGGGCTTTACGAGCAGTACTTC. The genes are TRBV9 and TRBJ2-7; TRBD1 matches 9 bases. The CDR3 has 16 residues. The germline V gene has CDR1 SGDLS and CDR2 YYNGEE. With V trimmed by 4 bases and J by 4 bases, 12 bases remained unmatched.

The V call is TRBV2, the J call TRBJ1-3; D is possibly TRBD1 (6 bases). Germline CDR1 is SNHLY and CDR2 is FYNNEI. The germline V and J ends were trimmed by 10 bases and 2 bases, with 21 bases remaining between them. CDR3 length: 16 residues. DNA of the CDR3: TGTGCCAAAGGGGGTAGGGGGACCGACGCTGGAAACACCATATATTTT. Translating gives CAKGGRGTDAGNTIYF.

The V gene is TRBV10-3, the J gene TRBJ2-3; 11 nucleotides match TRBD2. J was trimmed by 5 bases and V by 8 bases; bases with no gene match: 6. Germline assignment: CDR1 ENHRY and CDR2 SYGVKD. This CDR3 contains 14 residues. In DNA, the CDR3 is TGTGCCATCTGGGATAGCGGGAGGGGAGATACGCAGTATTTT. This encodes CAIWDSGRGDTQYF.

This chain connects TRBV11-3 to TRBJ2-7, with a weak D call TRBD1 (5 bases). The CDR3 runs 14 residues. With 3 bases removed from V and 2 bases from J, the gap between germline ends came to 11 bases. CDR1 SGHNT and CDR2 YENEEA come from the germline V gene. CDR3 residues: CASSFRQGPYEQYF. The CDR3 DNA follows: TGTGCCAGCAGCTTCCGCCAGGGCCCCTACGAGCAGTACTTC.

The CDR3 reads CASSLGSTDTQYF. The DNA for the CDR3 is TGTGCCAGCAGTTTAGGCAGCACAGATACGCAGTATTTT. This chain uses TRBV28 with TRBJ2-3; no clear D gene. Germline CDR1 is MDHEN and CDR2 is SYDVKM. The CDR3 spans 13 residues. With 2 bases removed from V and 0 bases from J, the gap between germline ends came to 3 bases.

This chain joins TRBV7-9 and TRBJ2-1, with 10 bases lining up with TRBD2. V lost 5 bases, J lost 0 bases, and 10 bases stayed unmatched. This CDR3 is 18 amino acids long. Per germline, CDR1 SEHNR and CDR2 FQNEAQ (reference sequence). The chain's CDR3 is CASSQSGRARRSYNEQFF. CDR3 bases: TGTGCCAGCAGCCAAAGCGGGAGGGCCCGCCGCTCCTACAATGAGCAGTTCTTC.

The chain employs TRBV25-1 and TRBJ2-1; 9 bases match TRBD1. The V and J ends lost 7 bases and 6 bases, in that order; junction bases with no gene match: 10. CDR1 MGHDK and CDR2 SYGVNS come from the germline V gene. This CDR3 region has 15 residues. The CDR3 region has the DNA TGTGCCAGCATCTTCACGGGACAGGGACTCAATGAGCAGTTCTTC. Translating gives CASIFTGQGLNEQFF. The full variable domain, rest sourced from reference TRBV25-1 and TRBJ2-1, is EADIYQTPRYLVIGTGKKITLECSQTMGHDKMYWYQQDPGMELHLIHYSYGVNSTEKGDLSSESTVSRIRTEHFPLTLESARPSHTSQYLCASIFTGQGLNEQFFGPGTRLTVL.

The CDR3 nucleotides read TGTGCCAGCAGCCCCCGGGACAGGCGGACCGGGGAGCTGTTTTTT. This sequence encodes CASSPRDRRTGELFF. The J gene is TRBJ2-2, the V gene TRBV7-3, with 8 bases that match TRBD1. Germline lookup yields CDR1 SGHTA and CDR2 FQGTGA. This CDR3 comprises 15 residues. The J segment lost 5 bases and the V segment lost 5 bases, leaving 7 bases of the junction unmatched.

The chain is built from TRBV4-2 and TRBJ1-5; D unresolved. Trimming shortened V by 0 bases and J by 2 bases, and 11 bases separated the two germline ends. This CDR3 has 16 residues. Germline-derived CDR1 and CDR2 are LGHNA and YNFKEQ. The CDR3 reads CASSQDLTTGNQPQHF. The CDR3 bases are TGTGCCAGCAGCCAAGATTTGACAACCGGCAATCAGCCCCAGCATTTT.

V is TRBV5-1 and J is TRBJ1-6; TRBD1 matches 7 bases. The CDR3 extends over 14 amino acids. V was clipped by 6 bases and J by 8 bases; unmatched bases: 8. Germline-derived CDR1 and CDR2 are SGHRS and YFSETQ. This chain's CDR3 is CASKADRTDSPLHF. In DNA form, the CDR3 reads TGCGCCAGCAAGGCGGACAGGACAGATTCACCCCTCCACTTT.

V is TRBV19 and J is TRBJ1-5; no firm D call. The CDR3 loop spans 17 amino acids. CDR1 is LNHDA, CDR2 SQIVND, per germline (reference sequence). Trimming removed 4 bases from V and 4 bases from J, with 20 bases in between. The CDR3 loop is CASSKSGPPRGNQPQHF. The CDR3 DNA is TGTGCCAGTAGTAAGTCTGGTCCTCCCCGAGGGAATCAGCCCCAGCATTTT.